This entry concerns a single TCR beta chain. This sample is part of a study of T cell responses to AZD1222 COVID-19 vaccine. TCRdb's copy holds only in-frame clones and misses some; the assay was immunoSEQ multiplex PCR. The sample includes around 110,000 clones, 92% of them seen just once. The CDR3 has 15 residues. CDR1 and CDR2 (germline): SGHDN, FVKESK. Trimming pared 2 bases from V and 4 bases from J, leaving 14 bases between. This clonotype originated in an adult who received the AZD1222 COVID-19 vaccine. Source: peripheral blood, taken 28 days after the second AZD1222 dose. V is TRBV14 and J is TRBJ1-2; maybe TRBD1 (6 bases). The CDR3 bases are TGTGCCAGCAGCCAATTGTCAGGGGCTAGCTATGGCTACACCTTC. As protein: CASSQLSGASYGYTF.